A single sample gave rise to the 4 T cell receptor beta chains below, sequenced in a study of blood T cell repertoires in COVID-19. TCRdb keeps only in-frame clones here, not all; method: immunoSEQ multiplex PCR. The sample includes approximately 210,000 clones, roughly 81% of them seen just once. Sequenced input: peripheral blood. Receptors originate from a woman aged 45 to 65 with active or convalescent COVID-19.

The CDR3 DNA reads as TGTGCCAGCGGGACCCGAACAGGGATAGACACCATATATTTT. This encodes CASGTRTGIDTIYF. This chain uses TRBV28 with TRBJ1-3, with D tentatively TRBD1 (6 bases). This CDR3 spans 14 amino acids. Germline assignment: CDR1 MDHEN and CDR2 SYDVKM. Trimming shortened V by 8 bases and J by 8 bases, and 19 bases separated the two germline ends. The entire variable domain, with the rest obtained from reference TRBV28 and TRBJ1-3, is as follows: DVKVTQSSRYLVKRTGEKVFLECVQDMDHENMFWYRQDPGLGLRLIYFSYDVKMKEKGDIPEGYSVSREKKERFSLILESASTNQTSMYLCASGTRTGIDTIYFGEGSWLTVV.

This chain links TRBV2 with TRBJ1-2, with D possibly matching TRBD1 (5 bases). The ends were cut back, 2 bases at V and 8 bases at J, with 15 bases in the middle. The CDR3 totals 14 residues. The V gene's germline CDR1 is SNHLY and CDR2 FYNNEI. CDR3 nucleotides: TGTGCCAGCAGTGAATGGGGCGGGGGAGGCGGCTACACCTTC. Protein: CASSEWGGGGGYTF.

The genes are TRBV10-3 and TRBJ2-2; D is possibly TRBD2 (7 bases). The CDR3 sequence is 15 residues long. CDR1 is ENHRY, CDR2 SYGVKD, per germline. Between the trimmed V and J ends, which lost 6 bases and 0 bases, there was a span of 11 bases. The CDR3 region is CAISRGAANTGELFF. CDR3 coding DNA: TGTGCCATCAGCCGGGGGGCCGCGAACACCGGGGAGCTGTTTTTT.

The rearrangement joins TRBV12-3 or TRBV12-4 to TRBJ2-1, with TRBD2 matching 9 bases. The junction had 6 bases not matched to a gene; V was cut back by 6 bases and J by 9 bases. The CDR3 is made up of 13 amino acids. The CDR3 nucleotides are TGTGCCAGCAGAGCCGGGACTAGCTTTGAGCAGTTCTTC. It translates to CASRAGTSFEQFF.